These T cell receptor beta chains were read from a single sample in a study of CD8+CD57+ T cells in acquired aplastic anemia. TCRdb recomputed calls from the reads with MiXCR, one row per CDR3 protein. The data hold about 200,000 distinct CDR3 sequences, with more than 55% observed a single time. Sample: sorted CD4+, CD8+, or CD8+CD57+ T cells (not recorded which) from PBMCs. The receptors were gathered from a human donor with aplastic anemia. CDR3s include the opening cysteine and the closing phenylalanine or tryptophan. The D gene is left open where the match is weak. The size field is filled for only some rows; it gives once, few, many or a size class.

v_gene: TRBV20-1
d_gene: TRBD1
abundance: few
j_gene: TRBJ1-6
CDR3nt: TGCAGTGCCGCTACAGGGGGCAGGAATTCACCCCTCCACTTT
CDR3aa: CSAATGGRNSPLHF

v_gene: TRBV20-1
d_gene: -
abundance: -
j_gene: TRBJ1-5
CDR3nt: TGCAGTGCTAGAGATAGGTGGGATCAGCCCCAGCATTTT
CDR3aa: CSARDRWDQPQHF

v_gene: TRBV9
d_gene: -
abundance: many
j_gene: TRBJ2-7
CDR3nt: TGTGCCAGCAGACCGGGGACTCCTGACTACGAGCAGTACTTC
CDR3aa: CASRPGTPDYEQYF

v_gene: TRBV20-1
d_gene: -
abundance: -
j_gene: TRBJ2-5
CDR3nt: TGCAGTGCTCGGAACCGGGAGACCCAGTACTTC
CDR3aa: CSARNRETQYF

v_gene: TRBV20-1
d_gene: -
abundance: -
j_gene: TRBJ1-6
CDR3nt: TGCAGTGCTAGAGAGGGACTGCTCTCAGGGACCCCCCTTGGTTCACCCCTCCACTTT
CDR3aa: CSAREGLLSGTPLGSPLHF

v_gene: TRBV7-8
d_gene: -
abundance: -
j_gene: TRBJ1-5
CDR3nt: TGTGCCAGCAGAATCCGGGCAGTTTCCCATCAGCCCCAGCATTTT
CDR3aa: CASRIRAVSHQPQHF

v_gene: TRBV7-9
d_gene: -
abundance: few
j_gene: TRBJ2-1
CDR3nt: TGTGCCAGCAGCTCGGTCGCTAGCTCCTACAATGAGCAGTTCTTC
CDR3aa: CASSSVASSYNEQFF

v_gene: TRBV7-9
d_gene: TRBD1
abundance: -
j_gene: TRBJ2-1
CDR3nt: TGTGCCAGCAGACCGGGACAGGGGTACAATGAGCAGTTCTTC
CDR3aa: CASRPGQGYNEQFF

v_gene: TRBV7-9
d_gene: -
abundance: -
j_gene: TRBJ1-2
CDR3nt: TGTGCCAGTACTCCAGGAAACTCCTATGGCTACACCTTC
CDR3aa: CASTPGNSYGYTF

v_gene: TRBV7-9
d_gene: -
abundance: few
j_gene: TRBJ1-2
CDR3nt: TGTGCCAGCAGTGTGGCAGAGAGTGGCTACACCTTC
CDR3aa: CASSVAESGYTF

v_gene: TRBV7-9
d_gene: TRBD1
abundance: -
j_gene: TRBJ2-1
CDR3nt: TGTGCCAGCAGCTTCCCGGGACAGGGGGTTCCTGAGCAGTTCTTC
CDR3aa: CASSFPGQGVPEQFF

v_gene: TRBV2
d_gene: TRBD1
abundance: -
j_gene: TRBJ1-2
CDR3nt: TGTGCCAGCAGTTTTTCAGGGGGATCGTGGGGCTACACCTTC
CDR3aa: CASSFSGGSWGYTF

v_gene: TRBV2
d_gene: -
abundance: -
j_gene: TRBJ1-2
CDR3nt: TGTGCCAGCAGTCTCGACAGCCTCTATGGCTACACCTTC
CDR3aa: CASSLDSLYGYTF

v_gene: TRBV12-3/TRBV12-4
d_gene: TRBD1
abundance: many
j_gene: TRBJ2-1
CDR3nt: TGTGCCAGCAGTTTAGCCGACAGGGGCGGGGACAATGAGCAGTTCTTC
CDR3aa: CASSLADRGGDNEQFF

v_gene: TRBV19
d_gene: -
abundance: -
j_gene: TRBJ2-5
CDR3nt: TGTGCCAGTAGTATGATGGGGCCACATGGGACCGAAGAGACCCAGTACTTC
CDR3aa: CASSMMGPHGTEETQYF

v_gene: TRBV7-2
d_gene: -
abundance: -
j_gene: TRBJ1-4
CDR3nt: TGTGCCAGCAGCTTAGGCAGGGTCGGGGAAAAACTGTTTTTT
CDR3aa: CASSLGRVGEKLFF

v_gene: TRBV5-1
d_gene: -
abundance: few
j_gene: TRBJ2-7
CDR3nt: TGCGCCAGCAGGGACCCTTCGGGGTTGGGGGAGCAGTACTTC
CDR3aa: CASRDPSGLGEQYF

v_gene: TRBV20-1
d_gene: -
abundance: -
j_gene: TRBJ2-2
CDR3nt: TGCAGTGCTTGGGGGCAGGGGGGCACCGGGGAGCTGTTTTTT
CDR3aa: CSAWGQGGTGELFF

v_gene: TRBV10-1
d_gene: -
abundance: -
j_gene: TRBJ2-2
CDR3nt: TGCGCCAGCAGTGATCCTCATTCCGGGGAGCTGTTTTTT
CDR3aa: CASSDPHSGELFF

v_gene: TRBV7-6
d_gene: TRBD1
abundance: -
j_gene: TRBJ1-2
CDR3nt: TGTGCCAGCAGCAACACAGGGGGCGTTGGCTACACCTTC
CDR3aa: CASSNTGGVGYTF

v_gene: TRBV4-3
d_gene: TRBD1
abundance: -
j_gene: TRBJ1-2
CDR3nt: TGCGCCAGCAGCCACAAAGACAGGGACCATGGCTACACCTTC
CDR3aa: CASSHKDRDHGYTF

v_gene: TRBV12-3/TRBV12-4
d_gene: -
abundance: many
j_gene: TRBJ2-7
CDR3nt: TGTGCCAGCAGTTTGGAGGAAGTAACCTACGAGCAGTACTTC
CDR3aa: CASSLEEVTYEQYF

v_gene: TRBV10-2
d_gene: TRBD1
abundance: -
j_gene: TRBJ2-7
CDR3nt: TGCGCCAGCAGTGAAGGGCCAGGGGGCAAGTTATTGTTCAACGAGCAGTACTTC
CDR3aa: CASSEGPGGKLLFNEQYF

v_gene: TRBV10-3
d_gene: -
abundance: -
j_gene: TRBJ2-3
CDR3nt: TGTGCCATCAGTGAGGTTGGGGCAGGGCCAGATACGCAGTATTTT
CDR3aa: CAISEVGAGPDTQYF

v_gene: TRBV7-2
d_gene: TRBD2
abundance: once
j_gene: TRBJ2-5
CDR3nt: TGTGCCAGCACCCTCCCCAGCGGGGGGCAAGAGACCCAGTACTTC
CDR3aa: CASTLPSGGQETQYF

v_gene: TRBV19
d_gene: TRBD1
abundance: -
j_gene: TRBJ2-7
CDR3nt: TGTGCCAGTAGTATAGACGGGACAGGGGGCAACGAGCAGTACTTC
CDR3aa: CASSIDGTGGNEQYF

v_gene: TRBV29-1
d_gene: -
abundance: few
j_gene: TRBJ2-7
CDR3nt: TGCAGCGTTGGGTGGGAGCACGAGCAGTACTTC
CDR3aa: CSVGWEHEQYF

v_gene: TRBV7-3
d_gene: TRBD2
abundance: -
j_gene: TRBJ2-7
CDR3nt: TGTGCCAGCAGCCAAGAGGCGGGGAGGGGCCCCTACGAGCAGTACTTC
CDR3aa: CASSQEAGRGPYEQYF

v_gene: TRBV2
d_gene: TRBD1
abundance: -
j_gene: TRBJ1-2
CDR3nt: TGTGCCAGCAGTGCCTTCACAGGGGCGGACTATGGCTACACCTTC
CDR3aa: CASSAFTGADYGYTF

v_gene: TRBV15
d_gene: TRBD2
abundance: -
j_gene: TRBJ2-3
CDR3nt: TGTGCCACCAGCAGGAGGACTAGCGGCACAGATACGCAGTATTTT
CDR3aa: CATSRRTSGTDTQYF

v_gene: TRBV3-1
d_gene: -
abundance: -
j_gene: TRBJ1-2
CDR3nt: TGTGCCAGCAGCCAAGCAACAGGGTTATATGGCTACACCTTC
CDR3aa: CASSQATGLYGYTF

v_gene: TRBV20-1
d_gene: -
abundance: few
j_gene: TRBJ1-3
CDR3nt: TGCAGTGCTAGGACCGGGAGTAGCCCTGGAAACACCATATATTTT
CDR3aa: CSARTGSSPGNTIYF

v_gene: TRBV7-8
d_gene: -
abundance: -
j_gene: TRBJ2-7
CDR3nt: TGTGCCAGCAGCGTATCCGGGACTGAAAGCTACGAGCAGTACTTC
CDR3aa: CASSVSGTESYEQYF

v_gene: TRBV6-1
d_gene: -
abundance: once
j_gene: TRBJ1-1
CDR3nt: TGTGCCAGCAGATCCCGGGATGAGAACACTGAAGCTTTCTTT
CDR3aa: CASRSRDENTEAFF

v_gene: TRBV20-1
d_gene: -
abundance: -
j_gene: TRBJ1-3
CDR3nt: TGCAGTGCTAGAGACGGGTCAGGGTCTGGAAACACCATATATTTT
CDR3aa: CSARDGSGSGNTIYF

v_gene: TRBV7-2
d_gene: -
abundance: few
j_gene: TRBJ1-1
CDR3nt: TGTGCCAGCAGCTTATCTTGGGGTGACTCTGAAGCTTTCTTT
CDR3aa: CASSLSWGDSEAFF

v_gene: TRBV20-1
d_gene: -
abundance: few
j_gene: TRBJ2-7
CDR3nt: TGCAGTGCTAGTCCCGTAGGCCCGGGACACTCCTACGAGCAGTACTTC
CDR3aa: CSASPVGPGHSYEQYF

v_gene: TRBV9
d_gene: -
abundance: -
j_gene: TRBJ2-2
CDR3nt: TGTGCCAGCAGCGTAGGTGACCAGGGCGGGGAGCTGTTTTTT
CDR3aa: CASSVGDQGGELFF

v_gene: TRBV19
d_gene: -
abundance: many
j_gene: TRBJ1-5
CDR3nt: TGTGCCAGTAGTATAGATCTTTCGGGGTATCAGCCCCAGCATTTT
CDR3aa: CASSIDLSGYQPQHF

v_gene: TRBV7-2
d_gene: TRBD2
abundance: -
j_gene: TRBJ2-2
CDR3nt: TGTGCCAGCAGACTGACTAGCGGGGGTGACACCGGGGAGCTGTTTTTT
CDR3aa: CASRLTSGGDTGELFF

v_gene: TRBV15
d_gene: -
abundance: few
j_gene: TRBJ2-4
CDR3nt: TGTGCCACCAGCAGAGACAGGGCCCTGGGAGACATTCAGTACTTC
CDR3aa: CATSRDRALGDIQYF

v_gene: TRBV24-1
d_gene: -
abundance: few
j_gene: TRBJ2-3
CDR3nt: TGTGCCACCAGTGGGTCGGGTAGCACAGATACGCAGTATTTT
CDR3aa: CATSGSGSTDTQYF

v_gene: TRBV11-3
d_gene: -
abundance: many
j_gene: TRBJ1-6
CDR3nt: TGTGCCAGCAGCTTAGGACAGGACTATTCACCCCTCCACTTT
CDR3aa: CASSLGQDYSPLHF

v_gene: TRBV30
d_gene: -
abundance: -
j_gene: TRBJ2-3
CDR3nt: TGTGCCTGGAGTAGCCTCAGCACAGATACGCTGTATTTT
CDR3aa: CAWSSLSTDTLYF

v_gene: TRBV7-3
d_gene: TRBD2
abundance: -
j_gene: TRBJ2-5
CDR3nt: TGTGCCAGCAGCTTGGGACTAGCGGGAGACGCGACCCAGTACTTC
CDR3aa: CASSLGLAGDATQYF

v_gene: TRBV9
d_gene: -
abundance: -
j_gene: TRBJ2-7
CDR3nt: TGTGCCAGCAGCGTGGCCGGGTCAGGGGACTACGAGCAGTACTTC
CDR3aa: CASSVAGSGDYEQYF

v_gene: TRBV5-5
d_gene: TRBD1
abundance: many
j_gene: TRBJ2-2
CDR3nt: TGTGCCAGCAGCTTGAAGGGACAGCGTTCGAACACCGGGGAGCTGTTTTTT
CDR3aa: CASSLKGQRSNTGELFF

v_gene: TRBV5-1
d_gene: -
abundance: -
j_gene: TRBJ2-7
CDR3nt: TGTGCCAGCAGCCAAGAGGTTGAGGTGGACGAGCAGTACTTC
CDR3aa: CASSQEVEVDEQYF

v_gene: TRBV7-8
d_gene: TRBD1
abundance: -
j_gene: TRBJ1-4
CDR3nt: TGTGCCAGCAGCTGGACTTGGGGACAGCGGCATGAAAAACTGTTTTTT
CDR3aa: CASSWTWGQRHEKLFF

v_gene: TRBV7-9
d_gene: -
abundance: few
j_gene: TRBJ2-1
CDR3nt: TGTGCCAGCAGCTTAGGACAGGCCAACGAGCAGTTCTTC
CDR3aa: CASSLGQANEQFF

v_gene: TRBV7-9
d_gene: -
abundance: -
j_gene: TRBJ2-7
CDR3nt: TGTGCCAGCAGCGTAGGAACGGCGGGGAGCTACGAGCAGTACTTC
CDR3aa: CASSVGTAGSYEQYF

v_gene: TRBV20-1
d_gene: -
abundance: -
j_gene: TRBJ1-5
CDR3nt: TGCAGTGCTAGAGACAGGGTAGGACAGCCCCAGCATTTT
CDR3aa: CSARDRVGQPQHF

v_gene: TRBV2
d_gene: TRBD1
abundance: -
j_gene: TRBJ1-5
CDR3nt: TGTGCCAGCAGTGAAGGACAGGGATACAATCAGCCCCAGCATTTT
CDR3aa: CASSEGQGYNQPQHF